This T cell receptor (beta chain) was observed in a study of OX40 agonist ivuxolimab in advanced cancers. Study context: Patients were dosed with the agonistic anti-OX40 (CD134) antibody ivuxolimab. Head and neck, renal cell, melanoma or hepatocellular carcinoma were the cancers that dose-escalation patients had. Two patients with cutaneous melanoma and one with hepatocellular carcinoma, three in total, showed partial responses. Study-level findings and limits: Partial responders at 0.1-3.0 mg/kg showed near-lowest clonal expansion.

This clone was observed a few times. Antigen specificity is unknown. Germline CDR1 MNHEY, CDR2 SVGAGI. The CDR3 sequence is 10 residues long. V was clipped by 8 bases and J by 5 bases, with 6 bases between them. The table came from immunoSEQ multiplex PCR; TCRdb's copy has only in-frame clones and leaves some out. The sample yields around 30,000 clones, roughly 80% seen once. The sequence was collected from an adult with an advanced solid tumor such as melanoma, head and neck, liver or kidney cancer. The chain is built from TRBV6-5 and TRBJ2-5; D remains unclear. This specimen consisted of CD4+ or CD8+ T cells sorted from blood, obtained in a trial of the OX40 agonist ivuxolimab. CDR3 loop: CASGEETQYF. In nucleotides, the CDR3 is TGTGCCAGCGGAGAGGAGACCCAGTACTTC.